The rows below give T cell receptor beta chains drawn from one sample of a study of shared clonotypes between healthy human individuals. TCRdb's table, derived via immunoSEQ multiplex PCR, lists solely in-frame clones and lacks some. The sample consists of approximately 500,000 clones, approximately 79% of them appearing once. The sequencing input was PBMCs. These receptors all come from a woman aged 35 to 49 in good health. Some clones in this sample may be carry-over from other donors' samples. CDR3s include the opening cysteine and the closing phenylalanine or tryptophan. The D gene is left open where the match is weak. Clone size is not always given. Where it is, it says once, few, many or a class for expanded clones.

abundance,v_gene,len,d_gene,j_gene,CDR3nt,CDR3aa
NA,TRBV29-1,12,TRBD2,TRBJ2-5,TGCAGCTCCGCGGGAGACCAAGAGACCCAGTACTTC,CSSAGDQETQYF
few,TRBV4-1,15,NA,TRBJ2-7,TGCGCCAGCAGCCAAGGTCACGGGAGCTCCTACGAGCAGTACTTC,CASSQGHGSSYEQYF
NA,TRBV9,16,TRBD2,TRBJ2-5,TGTGCCAGCAGCGGGCCTAGCGGGGGTGACGGGGAGACCCAGTACTTC,CASSGPSGGDGETQYF
once,TRBV29-1,14,NA,TRBJ1-2,TGCAGCGTTGAAGATCCCGGAGGCGACTATGGCTACACCTTC,CSVEDPGGDYGYTF
NA,TRBV25-1,18,TRBD1,TRBJ2-3,TGTGCCAGCAGTGAATACCCCCGGGACAGGGGTGACACAGATACGCAGTATTTT,CASSEYPRDRGDTDTQYF
NA,TRBV9,15,TRBD2,TRBJ2-1,TGTGCCAGCAGCGTAGGGGGGACTAGCAACAATGAGCAGTTCTTC,CASSVGGTSNNEQFF
NA,TRBV4-1,16,TRBD2,TRBJ2-1,TGCGCCAGCAGCCAAGAGGTCGCTAGCGGGAGCAATGAGCAGTTCTTC,CASSQEVASGSNEQFF
NA,TRBV5-4,16,NA,TRBJ2-6,TGTGCCAGCAGCTTGGAGGGGGGCGCTGGGGCCAACGTCCTGACTTTC,CASSLEGGAGANVLTF
once,TRBV5-8,15,NA,TRBJ2-2,TGTGCCAGCAGCGCATCAGGACAGAACACCGGGGAGCTGTTTTTT,CASSASGQNTGELFF
once,TRBV7-8,15,TRBD1,TRBJ1-2,TGTGCCAGCAGCCCCTCCAGGGGGCACGTCTATGGCTACACCTTC,CASSPSRGHVYGYTF
NA,TRBV9,18,TRBD2,TRBJ2-2,TGTGCCAGCAGCGTAGAAGTAGCGGGAGCTCCGAACACCGGGGAGCTGTTTTTT,CASSVEVAGAPNTGELFF
NA,TRBV9,16,NA,TRBJ2-4,TGTGCCAGCAGCTCCCCCGGGACTTCGGCGGGAAACATTCAGTACTTC,CASSSPGTSAGNIQYF
NA,TRBV27,13,NA,TRBJ2-2,TGTGCCAGCAGTTTCACGGGGACCGGGGAGCTGTTTTTT,CASSFTGTGELFF
NA,TRBV5-1,16,TRBD1,TRBJ1-2,TGCGCCAGCAGCTTTACTCCGGGACAGAGGATAGGGGGCTACACCTTC,CASSFTPGQRIGGYTF
NA,TRBV4-3,15,NA,TRBJ2-1,TGCGCCAGCAGCCAGTGGCTGAACTCCTACAATGAGCAGTTCTTC,CASSQWLNSYNEQFF
many,TRBV2,16,TRBD2,TRBJ2-1,TGTGCCAGCAGTCCCCCGGCTAGCGGGGCTTACAATGAGCAGTTCTTC,CASSPPASGAYNEQFF
few,TRBV11-2,13,NA,TRBJ1-1,TGTGCCAGCAGCTCACAGATGAACACTGAAGCTTTCTTT,CASSSQMNTEAFF
NA,TRBV18,16,NA,TRBJ2-4,TGTGCCAGCTCACCCCGGGAGTCGGGGGCCAAAAACATTCAGTACTTC,CASSPRESGAKNIQYF
NA,TRBV27,15,NA,TRBJ1-2,TGTGCCAGCAGTCTCCGACAGCGACCTAACTATGGCTACACCTTC,CASSLRQRPNYGYTF
once,TRBV7-7,13,TRBD1,TRBJ2-7,TGTGCTAGCAGCCGAGACAGGGTGGGCGAGCAGTACTTC,CASSRDRVGEQYF
NA,TRBV11-2,14,NA,TRBJ2-2,TGTGCCAGCAGCTTAGTGCGGGGAAACGGGGAGCTGTTTTTT,CASSLVRGNGELFF
NA,TRBV7-7,21,TRBD2,TRBJ2-2,TGTGCCAGCAGCTACCTAGCGGGAGGCCCTCTAGCCGGTGCGAACACCGGGGAGCTGTTTTTT,CASSYLAGGPLAGANTGELFF
NA,TRBV2,13,NA,TRBJ2-3,TGTGCCAGCAGTCCCAAGGGCACAGATACGCAGTATTTT,CASSPKGTDTQYF
NA,TRBV7-6,13,NA,TRBJ2-7,TGTGCCAGCAGCCAAGATGCGGCGTACGAGCAGTACTTC,CASSQDAAYEQYF
NA,TRBV9,16,TRBD2,TRBJ2-7,TGTGCCAGCAGCGGGTCGTCTAGCGGGAGTATCTACGAGCAGTACTTC,CASSGSSSGSIYEQYF
NA,TRBV7-6,16,TRBD1,TRBJ1-1,TGTGCCAGCAGCCCAAGGGGGCCGGGAGTGAACACTGAAGCTTTCTTT,CASSPRGPGVNTEAFF
NA,TRBV9,16,NA,TRBJ1-3,TGTGCCAGCAGCGTAGTCGGTACGGGCTCTGGAAACACCATATATTTT,CASSVVGTGSGNTIYF
NA,TRBV4-1,14,NA,TRBJ2-3,TGCGCCAGCAGCCAACAGGAATACACAGATACGCAGTATTTT,CASSQQEYTDTQYF
NA,TRBV28,15,NA,TRBJ2-1,TGTGCCAGCAGTCCCCAGGGTGGGTCCTACAATGAGCAGTTCTTC,CASSPQGGSYNEQFF
NA,TRBV7-2,16,NA,TRBJ2-7,TGTGCCAGCAGCTTATCGTCGGGAACTCTCTCCTACGAGCAGTACTTC,CASSLSSGTLSYEQYF
NA,TRBV5-1,13,NA,TRBJ2-5,TGCGCCAGCAGCTTCAGGTCCCAAGAGACCCAGTACTTC,CASSFRSQETQYF
NA,TRBV7-8,15,NA,TRBJ1-2,TGTGCCAGCAGCTTAGCGCTGACAGCTAACTATGGCTACACCTTC,CASSLALTANYGYTF
NA,TRBV7-3,16,TRBD1,TRBJ2-6,TGTGCCAGCAGCTTCTTAACAGGGGCCGGGGCCAACGTCCTGACTTTC,CASSFLTGAGANVLTF
NA,TRBV5-1,13,NA,TRBJ2-7,TGCGCCAGCAGCATCTCACAGGCTTACGAGCAGTACTTC,CASSISQAYEQYF
NA,TRBV5-1,13,NA,TRBJ1-2,TGCGCCAGCAGCTCGGACAGTGGCTATGGCTACACCTTC,CASSSDSGYGYTF
NA,TRBV7-2,15,NA,TRBJ1-3,TGTGCCAGCAGTCAGGGGACACTCTCTGGAAACACCATATATTTT,CASSQGTLSGNTIYF
NA,TRBV9,14,NA,TRBJ2-3,TGTGCCAGCAGCGTAGGAGCGGAGGCAGATACGCAGTATTTT,CASSVGAEADTQYF
NA,TRBV27,13,TRBD1,TRBJ2-5,TGTGCCAGCAGCTTCAGGGGGCAGGAGACCCAGTACTTC,CASSFRGQETQYF
once,TRBV11-2,15,NA,TRBJ1-2,TGTGCCAGCAGCTTAAAGGAAGGGGCATCCTATGGCTACACCTTC,CASSLKEGASYGYTF
NA,TRBV7-8,13,TRBD1,TRBJ1-5,TGTGCCAGCAGCGGACAGGGGGCTCAGCCCCAGCATTTT,CASSGQGAQPQHF
NA,TRBV7-2,15,NA,TRBJ2-7,TGTGCCAGCAGCTTAGCGTACGATAACTCCTACGAGCAGTACTTC,CASSLAYDNSYEQYF
NA,TRBV2,11,NA,TRBJ1-1,TGTGCCACCACCGGGGAAACTGAAGCTTTCTTT,CATTGETEAFF
NA,TRBV27,18,NA,TRBJ2-6,TGTGCCAGCAGTCCCCGGGGGGACAGCTATTTTGGGGCCAACGTCCTGACTTTC,CASSPRGDSYFGANVLTF
once,TRBV5-5,15,NA,TRBJ2-2,TGTGCCAGCAGTCCCGGACAGCATAACGCCGGGGAGCTGTCTTTT,CASSPGQHNAGELSF
NA,TRBV6-1,15,NA,TRBJ1-5,TGTGCCAGCAGTGAAGAGGCGGGGCTCAATCAGCCCCAGCATTTT,CASSEEAGLNQPQHF
NA,TRBV5-1,16,TRBD2,TRBJ2-1,TGCGCCAGCAGCTTGGGGCTAGCGGGAGTATTAGATGAGCAGTTCTTC,CASSLGLAGVLDEQFF
NA,TRBV6-6,15,NA,TRBJ2-1,TGTGCCAGCAGTTTGGGGGACACGGCTTACAATGAGCAGTTCTTC,CASSLGDTAYNEQFF
NA,TRBV19,13,TRBD1,TRBJ2-7,TGTGCCACCAACGAGGACAGGGCTGGCGAGCAGTACTTC,CATNEDRAGEQYF
NA,TRBV30,15,TRBD1,TRBJ2-7,TGTGCCTGGAGCAAAGGACAGGGGAACTCCTACGAGCAGTACTTC,CAWSKGQGNSYEQYF
NA,TRBV6-5,13,NA,TRBJ1-5,TGTGCCACCCGGGCGGGGGGCAATCAGCCCCAGCATTTT,CATRAGGNQPQHF
NA,TRBV19,17,NA,TRBJ2-1,TGTGCCAGTAGTTCCACCGGACAGAAAATTCACTACAATGAGCAGTTCTTC,CASSSTGQKIHYNEQFF
NA,TRBV7-9,13,NA,TRBJ1-3,TGTGCCGCCGCCCCAGGGTTGGGAAACACCATATATTTT,CAAAPGLGNTIYF
NA,TRBV10-3,14,NA,TRBJ1-6,TGTGCCATCAGGGAAGGGGAACGGGGGACACCCCTCCACTTT,CAIREGERGTPLHF
NA,TRBV7-2,12,NA,TRBJ1-5,TGTGCCAGCAGCTTCTTGGGCCGGCCCCAGCATTTT,CASSFLGRPQHF
NA,TRBV4-3,16,TRBD2,TRBJ2-3,TGCGCCAGCAGCCAGGGGACTAGCGGTAGCACAGATACGCAGTATTTT,CASSQGTSGSTDTQYF